Below, 10 T cell receptor beta chains from the same sample are listed, as sequenced in a study of blood T cell repertoires in COVID-19. The repertoire was sequenced with immunoSEQ multiplex PCR; TCRdb's copy has only in-frame clones and lacks some. The table includes roughly 430,000 clones, 70% to 90% detected once. The sequenced material came from PBMCs or T cells enriched from blood (not recorded which). The receptor source for this set is a woman aged 40-49 years with acute COVID-19.

V is TRBV27 and J is TRBJ1-1; TRBD1 agrees at 9 bases. This CDR3 is built from 15 residues. Germline loops: CDR1 MNHEY, CDR2 SMNVEV (reference sequence). The ends lost 5 bases at V and 4 bases at J; junction bases unmatched: 8. The CDR3 here is CASSVTGGRGTEAFF. In nucleotides, the CDR3 is TGTGCCAGCAGTGTGACAGGGGGTCGAGGCACTGAAGCTTTCTTT.

This sequence joins TRBV7-9 and TRBJ1-2; TRBD1 matches 9 bases. Germline V gives CDR1 SEHNR, CDR2 FQNEAQ (reference sequence). The ends lost 4 bases at V and 10 bases at J; junction bases unmatched: 7. This CDR3 spans 13 amino acids. The CDR3 bases are TGTGCCAGCAGCTCCCGGGACAGGGTGTCCTACACCTTC. It specifies CASSSRDRVSYTF.

V usage is TRBV3-1 (or the pseudogene TRBV3-2) and J usage is TRBJ2-2; D perhaps matches TRBD1 (6 bases). This CDR3 region has 16 residues. V lost 2 bases, J lost 8 bases, and 18 bases lay in between. Per germline, CDR1 LGHDT and CDR2 YNNKEL (reference sequence). The CDR3 bases are TGTGCCAGCAGCCAAAACCGACCCAGGGGCTTAGGGGAGCTGTTTTTT. Its translation: CASSQNRPRGLGELFF.

The gene calls are TRBV2 and TRBJ2-7; TRBD1 might be the D (5 bases). V lost 8 bases and J lost 0, with 8 bases in between. The CDR3 contains 12 residues. From germline, CDR1 is SNHLY and CDR2 FYNNEI. This CDR3 is CASLGDSYEQYF. The CDR3 bases are TGTGCCAGCCTAGGGGACTCCTACGAGCAGTACTTC. Using reference TRBV2 and TRBJ2-7 for the parts outside the CDR3, the full variable domain is EPEVTQTPSHQVTQMGQEVILRCVPISNHLYFYWYRQILGQKVEFLVSFYNNEISEKSEIFDDQFSVERPDGSNFTLKIRSTKLEDSAMYFCASLGDSYEQYFGPGTRLTVT.

The chain employs TRBV29-1 and TRBJ2-3; 10 bases map to TRBD2. Per germline, CDR1 SQVTM and CDR2 ANQGSEA. With 8 bases clipped from V and 5 bases from J, the junction kept 10 bases outside the gene matches. The CDR3 has 14 amino acids. Here the CDR3 DNA reads TGCAGCTCCCAAGCGGGGGGGCTGGGAGATACGCAGTATTTT. Its protein is CSSQAGGLGDTQYF.

This chain links TRBV5-4 with TRBJ2-5; a possible D gene is TRBD2 (5 bases). Trimming cost V 0 bases and J 2 bases, with 11 bases left between them. CDR3 length: 15 residues. Germline V gives CDR1 SGHNT, CDR2 YYREEE (reference sequence). This chain's CDR3 is CASSLGVGDQETQYF. In DNA, the CDR3 is TGTGCCAGCAGCTTGGGAGTCGGGGATCAAGAGACCCAGTACTTC.

This chain joins TRBV20-1 and TRBJ1-2; maybe TRBD1 (5 bases). V shed 3 bases and J shed 2 bases, with 13 bases lying between them. Germline V CDR1 and CDR2: DFQATT, SNEGSKA (reference sequence). The CDR3 consists of 14 residues. CDR3 sequence (DNA): TGCAGTGCTAGTATCAGGGACTTGAACTATGGCTACACCTTC. It is translated as CSASIRDLNYGYTF.

This chain uses TRBV29-1 with TRBJ1-2; TRBD1 agrees at 7 bases. Unmatched junction bases numbered 7, after V lost 2 bases and J lost 4 bases. The length of the CDR3 is 14 residues. Germline-derived CDR1 and CDR2 are SQVTM and ANQGSEA. In nucleotides, the CDR3 is TGCAGCGTTGAAACTCGGGGACAGCTCTATGGCTACACCTTC. It codes for CSVETRGQLYGYTF.

The CDR3 sequence is CASSVGTGLAGKQYF. Here the CDR3 DNA reads TGTGCCAGCAGCGTAGGGACAGGCCTCGCAGGGAAGCAGTATTTT. The chain recombines TRBV9 with TRBJ2-3, with 7 bases aligning to TRBD1. The CDR3 is made up of 15 amino acids. Trimming removed 0 bases from V and 11 bases from J; junction bases left unmatched: 12. The germline gives CDR1 SGDLS, CDR2 YYNGEE.

This clone was detected only once. The V call is TRBV3-1 (or the pseudogene TRBV3-2), the J call TRBJ2-3, with D perhaps matching TRBD2 (5 bases). The length of the CDR3 is 15 residues. The germline gives CDR1 LGHDT, CDR2 YNNKEL (reference sequence). V lost 5 bases and J lost 1, with 13 bases in between. The CDR3 DNA reads TGTGCCAGCAGCAGCTATACCGGGGGCACAGATACGCAGTATTTT. It codes for CASSSYTGGTDTQYF.